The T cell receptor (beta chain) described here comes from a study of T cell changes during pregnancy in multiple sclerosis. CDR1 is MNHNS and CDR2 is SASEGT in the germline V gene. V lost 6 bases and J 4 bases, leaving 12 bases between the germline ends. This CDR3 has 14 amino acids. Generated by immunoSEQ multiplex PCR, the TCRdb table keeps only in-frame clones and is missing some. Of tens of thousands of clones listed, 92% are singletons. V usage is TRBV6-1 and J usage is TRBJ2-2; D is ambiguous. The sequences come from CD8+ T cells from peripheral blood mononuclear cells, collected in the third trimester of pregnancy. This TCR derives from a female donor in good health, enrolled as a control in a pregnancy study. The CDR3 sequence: CASRAGLVTGELFF. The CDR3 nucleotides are TGTGCCAGCAGAGCAGGATTGGTCACCGGGGAGCTGTTTTTT.